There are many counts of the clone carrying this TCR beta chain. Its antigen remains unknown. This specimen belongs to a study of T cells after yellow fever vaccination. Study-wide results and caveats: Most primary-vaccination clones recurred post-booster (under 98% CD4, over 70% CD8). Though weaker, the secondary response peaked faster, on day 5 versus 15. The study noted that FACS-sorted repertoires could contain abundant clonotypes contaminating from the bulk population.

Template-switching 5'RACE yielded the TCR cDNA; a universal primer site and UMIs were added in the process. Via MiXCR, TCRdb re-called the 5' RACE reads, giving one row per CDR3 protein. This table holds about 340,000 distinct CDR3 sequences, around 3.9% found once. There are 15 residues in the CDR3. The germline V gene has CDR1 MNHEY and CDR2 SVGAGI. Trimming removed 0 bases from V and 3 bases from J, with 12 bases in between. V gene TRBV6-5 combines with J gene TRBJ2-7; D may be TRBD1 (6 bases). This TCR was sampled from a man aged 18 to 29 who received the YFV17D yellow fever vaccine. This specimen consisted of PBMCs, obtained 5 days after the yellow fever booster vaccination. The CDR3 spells CASSYSGASLYEQYF. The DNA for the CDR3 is TGTGCCAGCAGTTACTCGGGGGCGTCCCTCTACGAGCAGTACTTC.